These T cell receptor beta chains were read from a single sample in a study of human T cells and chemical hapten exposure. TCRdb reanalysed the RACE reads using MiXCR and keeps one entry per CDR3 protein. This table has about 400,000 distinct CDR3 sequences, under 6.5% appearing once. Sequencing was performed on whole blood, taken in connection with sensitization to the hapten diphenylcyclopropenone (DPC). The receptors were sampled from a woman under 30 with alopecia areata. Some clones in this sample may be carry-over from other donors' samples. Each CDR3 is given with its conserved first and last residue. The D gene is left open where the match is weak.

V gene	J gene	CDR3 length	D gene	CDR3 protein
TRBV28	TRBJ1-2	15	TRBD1	CASSPLNRGLYGYTF
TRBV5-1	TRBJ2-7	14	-	CASNRGNSGDEQYF
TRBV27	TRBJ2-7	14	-	CASKPGHTSYEQYF
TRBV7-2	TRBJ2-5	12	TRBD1	CASSANRGTQYF
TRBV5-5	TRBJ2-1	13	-	CASSLRWDNEQFF
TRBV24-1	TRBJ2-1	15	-	CATSLDGSSYNEQFF
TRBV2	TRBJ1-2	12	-	CASTLENYGYTF
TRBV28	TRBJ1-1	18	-	CASSLLEMVRRINTEAFF
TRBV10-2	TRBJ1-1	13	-	CASELSMNTEAFF
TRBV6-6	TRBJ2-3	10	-	CATALDTQYF
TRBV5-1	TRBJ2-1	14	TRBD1	CASSSETGQGVQFF
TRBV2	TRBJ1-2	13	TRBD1	CASMTGITHGYTF
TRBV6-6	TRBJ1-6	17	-	CASSRQSGSSYNSPLHF
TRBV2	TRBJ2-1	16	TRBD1	CASSDRGTGGLNEQFF
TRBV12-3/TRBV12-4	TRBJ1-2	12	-	CASSLKADGYTF
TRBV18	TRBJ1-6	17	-	CASSPQGGIVHNSPLHF
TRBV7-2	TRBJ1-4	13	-	CASSSYTDEKLFF
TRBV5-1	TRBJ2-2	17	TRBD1	CASSPGTGAGSTGELFF
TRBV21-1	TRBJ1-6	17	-	CASSKPLTASYNSPLHF
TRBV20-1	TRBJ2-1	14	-	CSARGGATYNEQFF
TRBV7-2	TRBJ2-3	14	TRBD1	CASSWTGRADTQYF
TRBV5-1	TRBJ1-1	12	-	CASSLDRGLAFF
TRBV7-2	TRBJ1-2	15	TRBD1	CASSSNGGTGDSYTF
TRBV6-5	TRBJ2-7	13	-	CASLSTGTYEQYF
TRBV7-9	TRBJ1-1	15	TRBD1	CASSVGQGEDTEAFF
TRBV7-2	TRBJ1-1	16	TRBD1	CASSPQDRGLGTEAFF